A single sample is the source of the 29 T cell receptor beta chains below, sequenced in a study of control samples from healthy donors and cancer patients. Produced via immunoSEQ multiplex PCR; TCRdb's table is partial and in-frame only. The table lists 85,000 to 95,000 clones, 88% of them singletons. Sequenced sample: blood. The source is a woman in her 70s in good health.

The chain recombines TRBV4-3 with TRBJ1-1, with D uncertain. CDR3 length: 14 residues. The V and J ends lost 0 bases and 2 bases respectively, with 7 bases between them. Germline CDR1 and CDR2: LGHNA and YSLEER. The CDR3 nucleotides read TGCGCCAGCAGCCAAGATGCGGCAAACACTGAAGCTTTCTTT. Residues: CASSQDAANTEAFF.

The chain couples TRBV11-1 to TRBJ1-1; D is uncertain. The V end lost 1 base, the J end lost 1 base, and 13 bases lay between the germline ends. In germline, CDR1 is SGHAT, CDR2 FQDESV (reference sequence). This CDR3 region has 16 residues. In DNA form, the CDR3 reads TGTGCCAGCAGCTTAGGGTCAGTAGCGGAGAACACTGAAGCTTTCTTT. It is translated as CASSLGSVAENTEAFF. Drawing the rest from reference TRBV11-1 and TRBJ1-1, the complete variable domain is EAEVAQSPRYKITEKSQAVAFWCDPISGHATLYWYRQILGQGPELLVQFQDESVVDDSQLPKDRFSAERLKGVDSTLKIQPAELGDSAMYLCASSLGSVAENTEAFFGQGTRLTVV.

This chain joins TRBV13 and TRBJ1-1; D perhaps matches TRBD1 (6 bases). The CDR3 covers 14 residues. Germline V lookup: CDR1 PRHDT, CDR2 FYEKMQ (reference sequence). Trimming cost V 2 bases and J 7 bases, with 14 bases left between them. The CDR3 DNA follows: TGTGCCAGCAGCTTAAATACAGGGTTGGGTGAAGCTTTCTTT. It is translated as CASSLNTGLGEAFF.

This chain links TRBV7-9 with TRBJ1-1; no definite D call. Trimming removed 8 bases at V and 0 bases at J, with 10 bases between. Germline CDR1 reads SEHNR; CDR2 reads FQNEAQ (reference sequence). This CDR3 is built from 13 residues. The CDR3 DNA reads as TGTGCCAGCCTACAGAACATGAACACTGAAGCTTTCTTT. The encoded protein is CASLQNMNTEAFF.

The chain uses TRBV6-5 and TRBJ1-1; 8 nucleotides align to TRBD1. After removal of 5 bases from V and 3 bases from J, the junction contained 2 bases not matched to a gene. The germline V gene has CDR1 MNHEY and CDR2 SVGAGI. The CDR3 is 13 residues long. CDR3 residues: CASSTQGDTEAFF. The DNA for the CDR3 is TGTGCCAGCAGTACACAGGGGGACACTGAAGCTTTCTTT.

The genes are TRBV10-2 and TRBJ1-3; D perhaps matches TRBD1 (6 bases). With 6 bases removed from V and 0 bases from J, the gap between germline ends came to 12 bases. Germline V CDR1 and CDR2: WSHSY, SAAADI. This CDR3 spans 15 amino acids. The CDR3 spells CASSEGGGSGNTIYF. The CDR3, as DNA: TGCGCCAGCAGCGAGGGGGGGGGCTCTGGAAACACCATATATTTT.

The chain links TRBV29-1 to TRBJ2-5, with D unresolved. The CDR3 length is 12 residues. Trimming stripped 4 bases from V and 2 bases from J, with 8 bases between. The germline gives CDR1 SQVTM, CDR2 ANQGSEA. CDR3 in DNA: TGCAGCGTTGGACGCCCACAAGAGACCCAGTACTTC. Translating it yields CSVGRPQETQYF.

The CDR3 DNA reads TGCAGTGCTAGTCACCGGGGTGCGTGGTCTCACCGGGGCCAAGAGACCCAGTACTTC. This translates into CSASHRGAWSHRGQETQYF. V and J are TRBV20-1 and TRBJ2-5; possible D gene TRBD2, 5 bases. V was cut by 3 bases and J by 1 base, with 27 bases left in between. The CDR3 contains 19 residues. Germline CDR1 is DFQATT and CDR2 is SNEGSKA (reference sequence).

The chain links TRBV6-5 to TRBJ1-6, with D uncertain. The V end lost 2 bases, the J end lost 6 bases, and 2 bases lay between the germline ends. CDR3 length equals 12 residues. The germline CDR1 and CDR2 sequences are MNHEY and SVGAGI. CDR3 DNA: TGTGCCAGCAGTTACGGTAATTCACCCCTCCACTTT. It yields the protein CASSYGNSPLHF.

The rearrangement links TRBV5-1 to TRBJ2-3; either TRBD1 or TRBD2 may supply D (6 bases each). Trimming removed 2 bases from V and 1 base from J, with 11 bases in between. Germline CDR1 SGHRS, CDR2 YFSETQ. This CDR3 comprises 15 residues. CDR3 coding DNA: TGCGCCAGCAGCTTAGCCGGGGGCGGCACAGATACGCAGTATTTT. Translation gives CASSLAGGGTDTQYF. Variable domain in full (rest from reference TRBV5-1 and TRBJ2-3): KAGVTQTPRYLIKTRGQQVTLSCSPISGHRSVSWYQQTPGQGLQFLFEYFSETQRNKGNFPGRFSGRQFSNSRSEMNVSTLELGDSALYLCASSLAGGGTDTQYFGPGTRLTVL.

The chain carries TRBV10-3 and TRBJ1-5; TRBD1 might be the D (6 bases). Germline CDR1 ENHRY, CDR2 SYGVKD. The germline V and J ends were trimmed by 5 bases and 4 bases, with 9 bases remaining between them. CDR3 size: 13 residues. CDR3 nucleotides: TGTGCCATCAGTAAGGACAGAAATCAGCCCCAGCATTTT. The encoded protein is CAISKDRNQPQHF.

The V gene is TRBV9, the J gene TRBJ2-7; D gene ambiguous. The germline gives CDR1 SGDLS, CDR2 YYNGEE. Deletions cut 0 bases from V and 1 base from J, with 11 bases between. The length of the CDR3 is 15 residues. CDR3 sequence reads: CASSVAGSDSYEQYF. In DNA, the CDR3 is TGTGCCAGCAGCGTAGCTGGGTCAGATTCCTACGAGCAGTACTTC.

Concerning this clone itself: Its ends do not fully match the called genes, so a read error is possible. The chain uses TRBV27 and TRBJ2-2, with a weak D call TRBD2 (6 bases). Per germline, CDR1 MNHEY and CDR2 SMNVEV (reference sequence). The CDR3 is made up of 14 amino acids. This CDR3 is CASRDSNPTGELLF. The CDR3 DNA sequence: TGTGCCAGCCGGGACTCAAACCCCACCGGGGAGCTGCTTTTT.

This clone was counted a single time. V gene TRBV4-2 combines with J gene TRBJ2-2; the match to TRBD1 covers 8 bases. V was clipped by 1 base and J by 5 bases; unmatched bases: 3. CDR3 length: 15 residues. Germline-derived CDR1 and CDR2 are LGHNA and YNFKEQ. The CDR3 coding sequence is TGTGCCAGCAGCCAAGGCACAGGGGGGACCGGGGAGCTGTTTTTT. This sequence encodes CASSQGTGGTGELFF.

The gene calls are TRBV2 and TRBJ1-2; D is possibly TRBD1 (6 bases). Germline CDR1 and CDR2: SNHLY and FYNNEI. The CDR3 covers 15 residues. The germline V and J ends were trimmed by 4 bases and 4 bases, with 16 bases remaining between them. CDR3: CASSVSGGTLYGYTF. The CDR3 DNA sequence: TGTGCCAGCAGTGTGAGTGGCGGGACACTCTATGGCTACACCTTC.

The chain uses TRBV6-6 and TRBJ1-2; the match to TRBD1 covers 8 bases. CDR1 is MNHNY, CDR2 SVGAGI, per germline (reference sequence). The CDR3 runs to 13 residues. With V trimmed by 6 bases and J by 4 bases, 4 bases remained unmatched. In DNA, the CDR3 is TGTGCCAGCAGACCACAGGGGGTCTATGGCTACACCTTC. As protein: CASRPQGVYGYTF.

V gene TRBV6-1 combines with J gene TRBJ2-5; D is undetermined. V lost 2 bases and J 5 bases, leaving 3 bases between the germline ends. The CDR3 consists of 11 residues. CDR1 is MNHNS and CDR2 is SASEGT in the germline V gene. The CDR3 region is CASSEPETQYF. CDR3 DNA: TGTGCCAGCAGTGAACCGGAGACCCAGTACTTC.

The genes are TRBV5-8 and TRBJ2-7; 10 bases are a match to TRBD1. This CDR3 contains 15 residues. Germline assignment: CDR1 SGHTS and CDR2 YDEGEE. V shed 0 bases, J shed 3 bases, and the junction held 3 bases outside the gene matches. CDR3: CASSLAGTGVYEQYF. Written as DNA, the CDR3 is TGTGCCAGCAGCTTGGCCGGGACAGGGGTCTACGAGCAGTACTTC. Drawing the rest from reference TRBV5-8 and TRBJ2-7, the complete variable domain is EAGVTQSPTHLIKTRGQQATLRCSPISGHTSVYWYQQALGLGLQFLLWYDEGEERNRGNFPPRFSGRQFPNYSSELNVNALELEDSALYLCASSLAGTGVYEQYFGPGTRLTVT.

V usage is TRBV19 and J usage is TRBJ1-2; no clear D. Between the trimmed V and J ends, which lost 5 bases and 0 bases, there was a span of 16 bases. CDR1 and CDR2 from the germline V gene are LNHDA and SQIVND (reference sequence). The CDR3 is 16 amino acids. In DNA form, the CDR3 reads TGTGCCAGTAGTCGCCGGGCAGACCTAGCTAACTATGGCTACACCTTC. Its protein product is CASSRRADLANYGYTF. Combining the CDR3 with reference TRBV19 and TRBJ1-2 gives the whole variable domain DGGITQSPKYLFRKEGQNVTLSCEQNLNHDAMYWYRQDPGQGLRLIYYSQIVNDFQKGDIAEGYSVSREKKESFPLTVTSAQKNPTAFYLCASSRRADLANYGYTFGSGTRLTVV.

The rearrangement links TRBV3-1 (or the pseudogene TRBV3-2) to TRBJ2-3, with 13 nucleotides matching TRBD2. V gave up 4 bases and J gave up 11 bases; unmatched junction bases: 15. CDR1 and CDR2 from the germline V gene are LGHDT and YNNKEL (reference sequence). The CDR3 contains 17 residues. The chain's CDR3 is CASSLTGTSGERGRQYF. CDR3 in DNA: TGTGCCAGCAGCCTAACAGGGACTAGCGGGGAAAGGGGAAGGCAGTATTTT.

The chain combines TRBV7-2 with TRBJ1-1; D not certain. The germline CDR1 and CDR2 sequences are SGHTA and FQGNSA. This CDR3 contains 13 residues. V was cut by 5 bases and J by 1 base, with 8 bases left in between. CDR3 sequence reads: CASSPKRNTEAFF. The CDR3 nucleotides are TGTGCCAGCAGCCCCAAAAGGAACACTGAAGCTTTCTTT.

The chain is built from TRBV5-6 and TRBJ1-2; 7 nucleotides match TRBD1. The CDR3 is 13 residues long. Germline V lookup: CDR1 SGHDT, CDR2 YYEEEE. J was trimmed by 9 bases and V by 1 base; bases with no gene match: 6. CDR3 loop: CASSLSRDSSYTF. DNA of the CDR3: TGTGCCAGCAGCTTGTCCCGGGACAGCAGCTACACCTTC.

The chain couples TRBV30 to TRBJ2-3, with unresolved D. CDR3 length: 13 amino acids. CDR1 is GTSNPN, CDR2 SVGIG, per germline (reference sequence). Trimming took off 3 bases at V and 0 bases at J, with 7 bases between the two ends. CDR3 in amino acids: CAWRKQSTDTQYF. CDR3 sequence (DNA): TGTGCCTGGAGAAAGCAGAGCACAGATACGCAGTATTTT.

The CDR3 protein is CASSPSGTGNSPLHF. The CDR3 DNA sequence: TGTGCCAGCAGCCCCTCCGGGACGGGCAATTCACCCCTCCACTTT. This chain joins TRBV14 and TRBJ1-6; D may be TRBD1 (5 bases). From germline, CDR1 is SGHDN and CDR2 FVKESK. The CDR3 is made up of 15 amino acids. V was pared by 4 bases and J by 7 bases, with 14 bases between.

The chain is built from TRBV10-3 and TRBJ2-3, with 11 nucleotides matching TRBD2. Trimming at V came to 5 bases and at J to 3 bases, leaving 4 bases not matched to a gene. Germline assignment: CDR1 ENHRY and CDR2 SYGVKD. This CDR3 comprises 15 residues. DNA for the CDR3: TGTGCCATCAGTTTAGCGGGGGGGAAGACAGATACGCAGTATTTT. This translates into CAISLAGGKTDTQYF.

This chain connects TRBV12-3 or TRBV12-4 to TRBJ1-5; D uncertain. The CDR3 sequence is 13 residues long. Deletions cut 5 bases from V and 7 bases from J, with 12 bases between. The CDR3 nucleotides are TGTGCCAGCAGTCCCGGGTCACACCAGCCCCAGCATTTT. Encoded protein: CASSPGSHQPQHF.

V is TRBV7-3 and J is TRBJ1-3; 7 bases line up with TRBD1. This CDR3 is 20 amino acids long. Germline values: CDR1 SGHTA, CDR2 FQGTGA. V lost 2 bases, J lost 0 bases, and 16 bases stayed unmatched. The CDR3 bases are TGTGCCAGCAGCTTACCCTGGACAGGCCGCGAAAGTTGCTCTGGAAACACCATATATTTT. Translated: CASSLPWTGRESCSGNTIYF. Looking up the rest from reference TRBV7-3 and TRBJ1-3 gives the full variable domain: GAGVSQTPSNKVTEKGKYVELRCDPISGHTALYWYRQSLGQGPEFLIYFQGTGAADDSGLPNDRFFAVRPEGSVSTLKIQRTERGDSAVYLCASSLPWTGRESCSGNTIYFGEGSWLTVV.

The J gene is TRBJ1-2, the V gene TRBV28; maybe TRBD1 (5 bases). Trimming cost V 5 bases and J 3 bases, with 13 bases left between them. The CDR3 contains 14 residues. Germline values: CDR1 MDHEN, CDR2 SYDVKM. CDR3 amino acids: CASSQGAYDYGYTF. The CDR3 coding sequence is TGTGCCAGCAGTCAAGGGGCATATGACTATGGCTACACCTTC.

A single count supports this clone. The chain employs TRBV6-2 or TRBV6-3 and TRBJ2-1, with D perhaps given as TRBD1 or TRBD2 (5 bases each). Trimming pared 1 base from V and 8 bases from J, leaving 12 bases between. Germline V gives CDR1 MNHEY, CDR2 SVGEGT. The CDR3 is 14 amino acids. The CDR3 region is CASSYFGAVDEQFF. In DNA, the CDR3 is TGTGCCAGCAGTTACTTCGGGGCCGTCGATGAGCAGTTCTTC.